This TCR beta chain came from a study of cytomegalovirus exposure and HLA in healthy donors (dated by TCRdb to the late 2010s). Context from the whole study: According to a later analysis, one platform produced both the roughly 120 validation repertoires and the 730 or so repertoires of the first cohort. In addition to the first cohort of 650 to 800 subjects, a separate validation cohort of 120 different subjects was used. The aim of the study was to test whether cataloging public T cell receptors could identify signatures of past pathogen exposure. High-throughput TCR immunosequencing, statistical association of individual TCRs with disease status, and machine learning were combined to predict cytomegalovirus infection status. Broader findings and caveats from the paper: Of the cluster scores, about 94% were above 0 in a later analysis, which found that TCRs clustered in the first cohort also tended to co-occur in the roughly 130 validation repertoires. In vitro tests confirmed that three of the cytomegalovirus-associated TCR beta chains recognize cytomegalovirus antigens. Most TCR sequences were seen in very few donors, while some public TCRs were found in many individuals. A total of 150 to 200 TCR beta chains were listed by the study as associated with cytomegalovirus. Cytomegalovirus status was reported to be diagnosed by the classifier with high specificity and sensitivity in both the original and validation cohorts. A later analysis had no HLA typing for the validation cohort, so co-occurrence there was scored across all 130 or so repertoires. The authors suggested that the approach could potentially be extended to other disease states and immunological phenotypes.

The V end loses 8 bases and the J end loses 6 bases, and a stretch of 13 bases separates them. From a lookup of the germline V gene, CDR1 and CDR2 are MDHEN and SYDVKM. CDR3 length: 13 amino acids, cysteine to phenylalanine. This entry keeps only the CDR3 DNA: 39 bases, framed from base 1. The method was the immunoSEQ multiplex PCR assay. As for the authors' bioinformatics: A statistical classification framework was developed to diagnose cytomegalovirus status using the catalog of TCR beta chain sequences. TCRdb mirrors the immuneACCESS table, restricted to in-frame sequences. Some clones are absent from its copies; in checked studies, under half trace to an unresolved V gene, and the reason for the others is unknown. V and J calls and clone size come straight from that table; D and trimming were deduced from the DNA. The sample table shows about 140,000 clones, and just under 85% are seen once. Clones ranked in the top ten supply about 1.5% of the sample.

As for this clone: It has no known antigen specificity. The input lacks base qualities; no much larger clone sits a single base away.

Donors formed part of the validation cohort, which comprised over a hundred subjects and was distinct from the first cohort of 666 subjects. This clonotype was obtained from a woman aged 25 to 39 in good health and CMV-seronegative. The rearrangement combines TRBV28 with TRBJ1-4, with TRBD1 tentatively as D gene (6 bases match). Sequencing used PBMCs. The nucleotide sequence reads as follows: TGTGCCAGCGGGGGAGGGGGGGATGAAAAACTGTTTTTT. It translates to CASGGGGDEKLFF. Joined to the reference TRBV28 and TRBJ1-4 proteins, this CDR3 gives the full variable domain: DVKVTQSSRYLVKRTGEKVFLECVQDMDHENMFWYRQDPGLGLRLIYFSYDVKMKEKGDIPEGYSVSREKKERFSLILESASTNQTSMYLCASGGGGDEKLFFGSGTQLSVL.